The following is a T cell receptor beta chain sequence with its context. Investigators spread the genomic DNA of each subset evenly over several immunoSEQ plates. Tens of thousands of T cell genomes, or roughly 200 ng DNA, went into the sorted-subset replicate PCRs. The data were produced by immunoSEQ multiplex PCR, yet TCRdb's version contains in-frame clones alone and is incomplete. The sample consists of roughly 1.5 million clones, 98% of them appearing once. Germline V gives CDR1 SGHTS, CDR2 YDEGEE. V was clipped by 6 bases and J by 2 bases, with 15 bases between them. This CDR3 contains 15 residues. This entry belongs to a study of shared clonotypes between healthy human individuals.

V is TRBV5-8 and J is TRBJ2-1; D is undetermined. The receptor was derived from a man in his thirties or forties in good health. The specimen was naive CD4+ T cells sorted from blood. The subset is: CD45RA+ positively selected. CDR3 in DNA: TGTGCCAGCACCCTTAAACCTGCTACCTACAATGAGCAGTTCTTC. Protein sequence: CASTLKPATYNEQFF.